The clone carrying this T cell receptor beta chain was counted only a few times. Its antigen remains unidentified. The record originates from a study of beta chain features in type 1 diabetes. Whole-study results and caveats: Researchers report that Type 1 diabetes patients had moderately but significantly shorter TCRB CDR3s across all four CD4+ subsets.

Sequencing targeted expressed TCRB transcripts, as all isolated RNA had been reverse transcribed. Some clones are missing from TCRdb's copy, which holds only in-frame ones; the method was immunoSEQ multiplex PCR. The table includes over 200,000 clones, roughly a tenth detected once. The germline CDR1 and CDR2 sequences are GTSNPN and SVGIG (reference sequence). There are 13 residues in the CDR3. Trimming left V 5 bases short and J 5 bases short, with 13 bases between. This clonotype originated in a man aged 30 to 45 with type 1 diabetes. The sample taken for sequencing was naive CD4+ T cells from blood. The V call is TRBV30, the J call TRBJ1-5; possibly TRBD1 for D (6 bases). The CDR3 sequence is CAWSRGNDQPQHF. The CDR3 nucleotides read TGTGCCTGGTCCAGGGGTAACGATCAGCCCCAGCATTTT.